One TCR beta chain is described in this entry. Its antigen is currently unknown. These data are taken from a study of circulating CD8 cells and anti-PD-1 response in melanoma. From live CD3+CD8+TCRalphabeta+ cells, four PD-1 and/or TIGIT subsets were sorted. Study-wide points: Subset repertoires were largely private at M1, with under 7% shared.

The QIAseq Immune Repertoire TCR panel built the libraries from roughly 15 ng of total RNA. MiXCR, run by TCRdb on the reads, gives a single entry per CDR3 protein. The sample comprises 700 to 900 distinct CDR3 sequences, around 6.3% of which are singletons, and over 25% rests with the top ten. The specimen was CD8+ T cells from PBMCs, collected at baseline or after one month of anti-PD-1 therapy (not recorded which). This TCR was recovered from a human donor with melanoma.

DNA for the CDR3: TGTGCCAGCAGTCTTGAAGGGGGCTACAATGAGCAGTACTTC. It codes for CASSLEGGYNEQYF. The V call is TRBV28, the J call TRBJ2-7, with 7 bases identical to TRBD1. The CDR3 contains 14 residues. The V gene end was trimmed by 5 bases and the J gene end by 7 bases; junction bases not matched to a gene: 11. CDR1 MDHEN and CDR2 SYDVKM come from the germline V gene. The variable domain in full, completed from reference TRBV28 and TRBJ2-7, reads DVKVTQSSRYLVKRTGEKVFLECVQDMDHENMFWYRQDPGLGLRLIYFSYDVKMKEKGDIPEGYSVSREKKERFSLILESASTNQTSMYLCASSLEGGYNEQYFGPGTRLTVT.